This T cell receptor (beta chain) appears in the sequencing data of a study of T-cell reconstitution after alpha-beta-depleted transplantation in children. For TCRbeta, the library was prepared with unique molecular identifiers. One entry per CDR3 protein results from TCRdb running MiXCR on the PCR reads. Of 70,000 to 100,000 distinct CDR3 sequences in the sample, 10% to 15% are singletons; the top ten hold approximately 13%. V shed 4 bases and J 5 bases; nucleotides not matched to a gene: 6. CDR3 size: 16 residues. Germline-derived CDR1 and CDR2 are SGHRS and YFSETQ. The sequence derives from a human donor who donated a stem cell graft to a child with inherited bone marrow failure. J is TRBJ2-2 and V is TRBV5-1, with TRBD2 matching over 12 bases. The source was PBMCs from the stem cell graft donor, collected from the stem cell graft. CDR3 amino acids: CASSTRLAGETGELFF. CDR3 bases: TGCGCCAGCAGCACCCGACTAGCGGGAGAGACCGGGGAGCTGTTTTTT.